This TCR beta chain was identified during a study of regulatory T cells in long-lasting Graves disease. CDR3-region Arm-PCR and iRepertoire HTBI primers produced the TCR beta libraries. One entry per CDR3 protein results from TCRdb running MiXCR on the multiplex PCR reads. The sample lists 450,000 or so distinct CDR3 sequences, less than 25% occurring once. Turning to this clonotype: As yet, its antigen is unknown.

Broader study findings: TCR diversity was lower in persistent than newly diagnosed Graves' disease. Small sample size may have lowered accuracy. Among persistent patients, a larger number of public clonotypes were shared (approximately 2,900) than among newly diagnosed patients (roughly 910).

Time point defined: persistent/refractory GD, antithyroid drugs over 5 years with positive TRAb. PBMC RNA was the source of the TCR library. Patients came through an endocrinology department, and that department was in Xi'an, China. The sequence was obtained from a female donor with Graves disease. Sequenced material: peripheral blood mononuclear cells (PBMCs), taken when the disease was refractory, from a patient treated with antithyroid drugs.

CDR3 region: CASSFEGNEAFF. The DNA of the CDR3 is TGTGCCAGCAGTTTCGAGGGGAATGAAGCTTTCTTT. The chain joins TRBV28 to TRBJ1-1; D is perhaps TRBD1 (5 bases). The germline V gene has CDR1 MDHEN and CDR2 SYDVKM. The CDR3 has 12 residues. Trimming took 3 bases from V and 7 from J, leaving 9 bases between them.